A selection of T cell receptor beta chains follows, all from one sample in a study of cytomegalovirus exposure and HLA in healthy donors. Libraries were prepared by immunoSEQ multiplex PCR; TCRdb keeps only in-frame clonotypes and omits some of them. The table shows 150,000 to 200,000 clones, with about 80% occurring only once. Sequenced input: PBMCs. These receptors all stem from a woman aged 18 to 35 in good health and CMV-seropositive. The CDR3 runs from the conserved cysteine through the conserved F or W. A D gene is named only where the DNA matches it firmly. Some rows have no size entry. The others give once, few or many, or a class for an expanded clone.

V gene	J gene	clone size	D gene	CDR3 DNA	CDR3 protein
TRBV6-5	TRBJ1-1	-	TRBD1	TGTGCCAGCAGGCGACAGGGAGGCACTGAAGCTTTCTTT	CASRRQGGTEAFF
TRBV7-6	TRBJ1-5	-	TRBD1	TGTGCCAGCAGCTTAGGGACAGGGGGCAATCAGCCCCAGCATTTT	CASSLGTGGNQPQHF
TRBV11-2	TRBJ1-6	-	-	TGTGCCAGCAGGTTACGCGTCGGGACAACGAGTACCCTCCACTTT	CASRLRVGTTSTLHF
TRBV7-9	TRBJ2-4	-	-	TGTGCCAGCAGCTTAGCAGTGTTGGGGGGCATTCAGTACTTC	CASSLAVLGGIQYF
TRBV6-5	TRBJ1-1	-	TRBD1	TGTGCCAGCAGTTATTCGACAGGGGCCGGCACTGAAGCTTTCTTT	CASSYSTGAGTEAFF
TRBV7-3	TRBJ2-5	once	TRBD1	TGTGCCAGCAGCTTATCAGGGGGCCAAGAGACCCAGTACTTC	CASSLSGGQETQYF
TRBV11-2	TRBJ2-2	-	-	TGTGCCAGCAGCTTTACCTCTCCGGGAAGGGCCGGGGAGCTGTTTTTT	CASSFTSPGRAGELFF
TRBV19	TRBJ1-5	once	-	TGTGCCAGTAGTTACGCAGTTAATAATCAGCCCCAGCATTTT	CASSYAVNNQPQHF
TRBV2	TRBJ1-6	-	-	TGTGCCAGCAGTGAAGCTCGGGGGAATAATTCACCCCTCCACTTT	CASSEARGNNSPLHF
TRBV6-5	TRBJ2-5	few	-	TGTGCCACCCAAGCGGTCCAAGAGACCCAGTACTTC	CATQAVQETQYF
TRBV7-9	TRBJ1-1	-	-	TGTGCCAGCAGCTTCCGGGGTATCACTGAAGCTTTCTTT	CASSFRGITEAFF
TRBV6-1	TRBJ1-1	once	-	TGTGCCAGCAGTGAAGGTGGGACAACGTTGGAAGCTTTCTTT	CASSEGGTTLEAFF
TRBV6-6	TRBJ2-7	-	-	TGTGCCAGCAGTTACTCGGACAACTACGAGCAGTACTTC	CASSYSDNYEQYF
TRBV15	TRBJ2-7	-	TRBD1	TGTGCCACCAGCACCAGACAGGGGGCTAGGGAGCAGTACTTC	CATSTRQGAREQYF
TRBV6-6	TRBJ1-1	-	TRBD1	TGTGCCAGCAGTACCCTCGGACAGGGGAGGAACACTGAAGCTTTCTTT	CASSTLGQGRNTEAFF
TRBV7-9	TRBJ2-1	-	TRBD2	TGTGCCAGCAGCTACCCCAGACCGGGACTAGCGGGGGGGAACAATGAGCAGTTCTTC	CASSYPRPGLAGGNNEQFF
TRBV5-6	TRBJ2-2	-	-	TGTGCCAGCAGCTTGGTCCACCAGTATAACACCGGGGAGCTGTTTTTT	CASSLVHQYNTGELFF
TRBV29-1	TRBJ2-5	-	-	TGCAGCGTTACAGAAGAGACCCAGTACTTC	CSVTEETQYF
TRBV7-3	TRBJ2-5	-	-	TGTGCCAGCAGCTTAAACGGACTGAAAGAGACCCAGTACTTC	CASSLNGLKETQYF
TRBV12-5	TRBJ2-1	few	-	TGTGCTAGTGGTTTGGCTCTTTACAATGAGCAGTTCTTC	CASGLALYNEQFF
TRBV6-5	TRBJ1-1	-	TRBD1	TGTGCCAGCAGTTACCCAGGGGGAGGTGAAGCTTTCTTT	CASSYPGGGEAFF
TRBV29-1	TRBJ2-1	-	-	TGCAGCGTTCGGAGCTCCTACAATGAGCAGTTCTTC	CSVRSSYNEQFF
TRBV19	TRBJ1-2	-	TRBD1	TGTGCCAGTCTGGACAGGACTCGGGGCTACACCTTC	CASLDRTRGYTF
TRBV6-5	TRBJ1-2	-	TRBD1	TGTGCCAGCAGTCGGACAGGGGGTGGCTACACCTTC	CASSRTGGGYTF
TRBV6-1	TRBJ1-6	-	-	TGTGCCAGCAGTCCTTGGACAGCCAGTGTGTCACCCCTCCACTTT	CASSPWTASVSPLHF
TRBV6-1	TRBJ1-2	-	-	TGTGCCAGCACCGCGGGTGATTTTCGTGGCTACACCTTC	CASTAGDFRGYTF
TRBV7-2	TRBJ1-1	-	-	TGTGCCAGCAGCCTCACCCTAGGGGGAGCTTTCTTT	CASSLTLGGAFF
TRBV29-1	TRBJ1-1	-	-	TGCAGCGGCGGCCGAACAGGTCCCACTGAAGCTTTCTTT	CSGGRTGPTEAFF
TRBV19	TRBJ2-7	-	-	TGTGCCAGTAGCATAGGAGGGAACTCCTACGAGCAGTACTTC	CASSIGGNSYEQYF
TRBV19	TRBJ2-7	-	-	TGTGCCAGTTCTAGGACAGTTGGGAACGAGCAGTACTTC	CASSRTVGNEQYF
TRBV30	TRBJ1-2	once	TRBD1	TGTGCCTGGAGAAGGGACAGGGGGCGAAGGGGCTACACCTTC	CAWRRDRGRRGYTF
TRBV4-2	TRBJ1-6	-	-	TGTGCCAGCAGCCAAGATCGGCAGGTGCATTCACCCCTCCACTTT	CASSQDRQVHSPLHF
TRBV6-5	TRBJ1-2	-	-	TGTGCCAGCCTTCGGGGGACCGGCTATGGCTACACCTTC	CASLRGTGYGYTF
TRBV19	TRBJ2-2	-	TRBD1	TGTGCCAGTAAAGACAGGGACCTTACCGGGGAGCTGTTTTTT	CASKDRDLTGELFF
TRBV5-1	TRBJ2-2	once	-	TGCGCCAGCAGCTTGCGCGTCGTCGCGAACACCGGGGAGCTGTTTTTT	CASSLRVVANTGELFF
TRBV5-4	TRBJ2-6	once	-	TGTGCCAGCAGCTTGATGACGAGCGGGCACGGGGCCAACGTCCTGACTTTC	CASSLMTSGHGANVLTF
TRBV7-2	TRBJ1-1	-	TRBD1	TGTGCCAGCAGCTTCGACAGGGTTGGCACTGAAGCTTTCTTT	CASSFDRVGTEAFF